This T cell receptor beta chain was sequenced for a study of CD8 T cells in ankylosing spondylitis. Study-wide results and limits: Disease-associated clones were CD8+ and fairly uncommon in peripheral blood. Ankylosing spondylitis blood seemed to carry a telltale TCR beta motif made of several highly homologous variants.

From germline, CDR1 is LGHNA and CDR2 YSLEER. V lost 0 bases, J lost 5 bases, and 11 bases lay in between. The CDR3 extends over 14 amino acids. This clonotype was detected ten times or more. Its antigen is undetermined. TCRdb re-called the 5' RACE reads with MiXCR, one entry per CDR3 protein. The data contain hundreds of thousands of distinct CDR3 sequences, less than 25% of them singletons. This clonotype was sampled from a female donor with ankylosing spondylitis or in good health (not recorded which). The sequencing input was blood, either unsorted or a sorted T cell fraction (not recorded which). The genes are TRBV4-3 and TRBJ2-7; D uncertain. CDR3 sequence (DNA): TGCGCCAGCAGCCAAGATCACCCTACCAACGAGCAGTACTTC. This codes for CASSQDHPTNEQYF.